The 30 T cell receptor beta chains in this list originate from one sample, sequenced in a study of patients and donors after allogeneic stem cell transplantation. MiXCR was run by TCRdb on the RT-PCR reads, yielding one entry per CDR3 protein. The sample lists hundreds of thousands of distinct CDR3 sequences; around 16% were seen once. The sequencing sample was made of blood, either unsorted or a sorted T cell fraction (not recorded which). These receptors originate from a human donor who was either an allogeneic HSCT recipient or a stem cell or donor lymphocyte infusion donor (not recorded which). It is not recorded whose cells these are; they may come from a transplant donor.

This clonotype occurred a few times. The chain couples TRBV27 to TRBJ2-1, with a tentative D call TRBD1 (5 bases). V was shortened by 1 base and J by 1 base, with 8 bases between the two germline ends. This CDR3 contains 15 residues. The germline V gene encodes CDR1 MNHEY and CDR2 SMNVEV (reference sequence). The CDR3 DNA sequence: TGTGCCAGCAGTTTATTTCCAGGGTCCTACAATGAGCAGTTCTTC. It specifies CASSLFPGSYNEQFF.

This clonotype was counted only a few times. The V call is TRBV29-1, the J call TRBJ1-2, with D possibly being TRBD1 (6 bases). The CDR3 has 17 amino acids. The ends were cut back, 0 bases at V and 0 bases at J, with 17 bases in the middle. The germline V gene has CDR1 SQVTM and CDR2 ANQGSEA. The CDR3 here is CSVEDPETGPSNYGYTF. The CDR3, as DNA: TGCAGCGTTGAAGATCCAGAAACAGGGCCTTCTAACTATGGCTACACCTTC.

This clonotype was detected only a few times. V gene TRBV5-6 combines with J gene TRBJ2-3; 8 positions agree with TRBD1. Looked up from germline, CDR1 is SGHDT and CDR2 is YYEEEE. The CDR3 sequence is 17 residues long. V trimming: 3 bases; J trimming: 2 bases; junction bases outside the gene matches: 11. The CDR3 region is CASSSEHDRGNTDTQYF. Here the CDR3 DNA reads TGTGCCAGCAGCTCAGAACACGACAGGGGAAACACAGATACGCAGTATTTT.

This clonotype has a handful of counts. This sequence joins TRBV2 and TRBJ2-3; D not certain. This CDR3 is 13 amino acids long. Trimming shortened V by 2 bases and J by 0 bases, and 3 bases separated the two germline ends. Germline V gene data show CDR1 as SNHLY and CDR2 as FYNNEI. The CDR3 spells CASSEFSTDTQYF. As DNA, the CDR3 is TGTGCCAGCAGTGAATTCAGCACAGATACGCAGTATTTT.

The count of this clonotype is one. The chain has TRBV5-5 and TRBJ2-5; 9 bases fit TRBD1. CDR1 is SGHKS, CDR2 YYEKEE, per germline (reference sequence). CDR3 length: 16 residues. With V trimmed by 4 bases and J by 2 bases, 9 bases remained unmatched. The CDR3 nucleotides are TGTGCCAGCAGCCATCAGGACAGGGGATCTCAAGAGACCCAGTACTTC. Encoded protein: CASSHQDRGSQETQYF.

There are many counts of this clonotype. The chain recombines TRBV7-8 with TRBJ2-1; 8 bases match TRBD1. V shed 5 bases, J shed 7 bases, and the junction held 10 bases outside the gene matches. The CDR3 is 15 amino acids. Germline CDR1 reads SGHVS; CDR2 reads FQNEAQ. The CDR3 DNA reads as TGTGCCAGCAGCATGGACAGGGTGTTCCCTAATGAGCAGTTCTTC. The encoded protein is CASSMDRVFPNEQFF.

The sample holds many counts of this clonotype. V usage is TRBV12-3 or TRBV12-4 and J usage is TRBJ2-1; perhaps TRBD2 as D (5 bases). The CDR3 is 15 residues long. The ends were cut back, 3 bases at V and 5 bases at J, with 14 bases in the middle. As DNA, the CDR3 is TGTGCCAGCAGTTTGGAGGCGGCTTGGGACAATGAGCAGTTCTTC. Its translation: CASSLEAAWDNEQFF.

This chain links TRBV2 with TRBJ2-6; D possibly corresponds to TRBD2 (5 bases). The CDR3 consists of 15 residues. Deletions cut 10 bases from V and 2 bases from J, with 15 bases between. Looked up from germline, CDR1 is SNHLY and CDR2 is FYNNEI. This CDR3 reads CATRGRGTGANVLTF. DNA of the CDR3: TGTGCCACCCGCGGGCGAGGGACTGGGGCCAACGTCCTGACTTTC.

The chain links TRBV24-1 to TRBJ2-5; 7 nucleotides line up with TRBD2. This CDR3 is built from 14 residues. V gave up 0 bases and J gave up 5 bases; unmatched junction bases: 2. The germline V gene has CDR1 KGHDR and CDR2 SFDVKD. CDR3 in DNA: TGTGCCACCAGTGATTTGGACGGGGGGGAGACCCAGTACTTC. It yields the protein CATSDLDGGETQYF.

The rearrangement links TRBV4-2 to TRBJ2-1, with 10 bases that match TRBD2. CDR1 LGHNA and CDR2 YNFKEQ come from the germline V gene. V lost 0 bases, J lost 6 bases, and 8 bases stayed unmatched. CDR3 length: 17 residues. Written as DNA, the CDR3 is TGTGCCAGCAGCCAAGATAGTCCCCTAGCGGGAGTCAATGAGCAGTTCTTC. Amino acid sequence: CASSQDSPLAGVNEQFF.

The rearrangement uses TRBV12-3 or TRBV12-4 and TRBJ1-3; D call uncertain. There are 16 residues in the CDR3. V lost 2 bases and J lost 0, with 11 bases in between. CDR3 sequence reads: CASSLRLKFSGNTIYF. Written as DNA, the CDR3 is TGTGCCAGCAGTTTAAGGCTCAAGTTCTCTGGAAACACCATATATTTT.

At least ten counts were recorded for this clonotype. The chain joins TRBV7-3 to TRBJ2-3; perhaps D is TRBD1 or TRBD2 (5 bases each). Germline V gives CDR1 SGHTA, CDR2 FQGTGA. The ends were cut back, 3 bases at V and 0 bases at J, with 7 bases in the middle. There are 14 residues in the CDR3. The CDR3 is CASSLGRSTDTQYF. The CDR3 DNA follows: TGTGCCAGCAGCTTGGGACGGAGCACAGATACGCAGTATTTT.

This clonotype occurred a few times. The chain is built from TRBV5-1 and TRBJ2-3; 8 bases agree with TRBD2. CDR3 length: 16 amino acids. V lost 4 bases to trimming and J lost 3 bases; unmatched junction nucleotides: 10. Germline V CDR1 and CDR2: SGHRS, YFSETQ. The CDR3 is CASSLGSGRGTDTQYF. The CDR3 region has the DNA TGCGCCAGCAGCCTGGGATCCGGGAGGGGAACAGATACGCAGTATTTT.

This clonotype was detected a few times. The rearrangement links TRBV4-1 to TRBJ2-7, with TRBD2 as a possible D gene (6 bases). With 2 bases removed from V and 3 bases from J, the gap between germline ends came to 14 bases. In germline, CDR1 is MGHRA, CDR2 YSYEKL. CDR3 size: 15 residues. As DNA, the CDR3 is TGCGCCAGCAGCCAATGGGGGGACGGAGACTACGAGCAGTACTTC. Encoded protein: CASSQWGDGDYEQYF.

V and J are TRBV20-1 and TRBJ2-3; D remains unclear. The CDR3 is made up of 14 amino acids. Germline values: CDR1 DFQATT, CDR2 SNEGSKA (reference sequence). Between the trimmed V and J ends, which lost 7 bases and 0 bases, there was a span of 14 bases. The CDR3 DNA is TGCAGTGGTTGGGCCTCCCCAAGCACAGATACGCAGTATTTT. As protein: CSGWASPSTDTQYF.

This clonotype was recorded many times. The genes are TRBV3-1 and TRBJ2-1, with 10 nucleotides matching TRBD2. The germline V gene encodes CDR1 LGHDT and CDR2 YNNKEL (reference sequence). V shed 4 bases and J 8 bases; nucleotides not matched to a gene: 8. The CDR3 is 15 residues long. For the CDR3, the DNA is TGTGCCAGCAGCCCCCCAGCGGGGGGGCTGGATGAGCAGTTCTTC. Its protein is CASSPPAGGLDEQFF.

This clonotype was seen more than once but under ten times. This chain uses TRBV7-2 with TRBJ2-7; 10 nucleotides align to TRBD1. The CDR3 runs to 14 residues. V lost 5 bases and J lost 6; bases outside the gene matches: 7. Per germline, CDR1 SGHTA and CDR2 FQGNSA. CDR3 in DNA: TGTGCCAGCAGCGCCGGGACAGGGGTTGTCGAGCAGTACTTC. It translates to CASSAGTGVVEQYF.

The chain links TRBV3-1 to TRBJ1-2, with no clear D. Germline V gives CDR1 LGHDT, CDR2 YNNKEL (reference sequence). V gave up 7 bases and J gave up 8 bases, with 20 bases separating them. The CDR3 runs to 14 residues. This chain's CDR3 is CASTKDRKSRGYTF. The CDR3 bases are TGTGCCAGCACCAAAGACCGGAAATCGAGGGGCTACACCTTC.

This clonotype was found a few times. This chain joins TRBV7-9 and TRBJ2-7, with a weak D call TRBD1 (6 bases). This CDR3 has 14 amino acids. Trimming removed 5 bases from V and 3 bases from J, with 14 bases in between. Germline V CDR1 and CDR2: SEHNR, FQNEAQ (reference sequence). CDR3 sequence (DNA): TGTGCCAGCAGCCCGACGACAGGATACTACGAGCAGTACTTC. It specifies CASSPTTGYYEQYF.

This chain's CDR3 is CASSDFPTGVAEAFF. The CDR3 nucleotides are TGTGCCAGCAGTGACTTCCCGACAGGGGTGGCTGAAGCTTTCTTT. The chain is built from TRBV25-1 and TRBJ1-1; 8 bases match TRBD1. CDR3 length equals 15 residues. With 3 bases clipped from V and 6 bases from J, the junction kept 9 bases outside the gene matches. Germline values: CDR1 MGHDK, CDR2 SYGVNS.

This clonotype was picked up a small number of times. The chain recombines TRBV20-1 with TRBJ1-1; D is unresolved. The CDR3 covers 15 residues. V was pared by 0 bases and J by 2 bases, with 13 bases between. The V gene's germline CDR1 is DFQATT and CDR2 SNEGSKA (reference sequence). CDR3 sequence: CSARDHPFRNTEAFF. The CDR3 nucleotides read TGCAGTGCTAGAGATCATCCGTTCAGAAACACTGAAGCTTTCTTT.

In this sample, this clonotype turned up a few times. The CDR3 protein is CSVEVGPTNTEAFF. As DNA, the CDR3 is TGCAGCGTTGAAGTGGGGCCGACGAACACTGAAGCTTTCTTT. This chain connects TRBV29-1 to TRBJ1-1; maybe TRBD1 (5 bases). The CDR3 consists of 14 residues. The V and J ends lost 1 base and 1 base respectively, with 10 bases between them. Germline values: CDR1 SQVTM, CDR2 ANQGSEA.

This clonotype has at least ten counts. The CDR3 coding sequence is TGTGCCAGCAGGCATACTAGCGGGGGATTCAATGAGCAGTTCTTC. It encodes CASRHTSGGFNEQFF. The chain is built from TRBV12-3 or TRBV12-4 and TRBJ2-1; 11 nucleotides agree with TRBD2. The CDR3 runs to 15 residues. The V gene end was trimmed by 6 bases and the J gene end by 6 bases; junction bases not matched to a gene: 7.

This clonotype was observed a handful of times. V usage is TRBV20-1 and J usage is TRBJ1-6; D remains ambiguous. Deletions cut 5 bases from V and 10 bases from J, with 15 bases between. The CDR3 loop spans 13 amino acids. Germline CDR1 is DFQATT and CDR2 is SNEGSKA (reference sequence). CDR3 region: CSAYQRLGSPLHF. CDR3 coding DNA: TGCAGTGCTTATCAAAGGTTGGGCTCACCCCTCCACTTT.

This clonotype was counted ten times or more. The chain uses TRBV5-1 and TRBJ2-7; 9 bases line up with TRBD1. CDR3 size: 17 residues. The V and J ends lost 2 bases and 2 bases, in that order; junction bases with no gene match: 11. Per the germline V gene, CDR1 is SGHRS and CDR2 is YFSETQ. In DNA form, the CDR3 reads TGCGCCAGCAGCTTCGGACAGGGGCTGTTGGGAGCCTACGAGCAGTACTTC. Translation gives CASSFGQGLLGAYEQYF.

This chain joins TRBV6-1 and TRBJ1-1; 8 positions match TRBD1. Germline V gene sequence: CDR1 MNHNS, CDR2 SASEGT. V dropped 7 bases and J dropped 6; count of bases not matched to a gene: 7. The CDR3 covers 13 residues. The CDR3 DNA reads as TGTGCCAGCAAAGGACAGGGAGTGGCTGAAGCTTTCTTT. This codes for CASKGQGVAEAFF.

This clonotype has ten or more counts. This rearrangement joins TRBV20-1 to TRBJ2-1, with 13 bases aligning to TRBD2. Germline-derived CDR1 and CDR2 are DFQATT and SNEGSKA (reference sequence). This CDR3 is 17 amino acids long. The junction had 10 bases not matched to a gene; V was cut back by 3 bases and J by 5 bases. Written as DNA, the CDR3 is TGCAGTGCTAGGGGGGTTACGACTAGCGGGAGGAACAATGAGCAGTTCTTC. This translates into CSARGVTTSGRNNEQFF.

This rearrangement joins TRBV20-1 to TRBJ2-1; D not resolved. Trimming removed 6 bases at V and 6 bases at J, with 15 bases between. Germline values: CDR1 DFQATT, CDR2 SNEGSKA (reference sequence). CDR3 length equals 13 residues. This CDR3 is CSAPGPTANEQFF. The CDR3 DNA follows: TGCAGTGCCCCCGGGCCAACTGCCAATGAGCAGTTCTTC.

The sample holds a few counts of this clonotype. The gene calls are TRBV24-1 and TRBJ2-5; D may be TRBD1 or TRBD2 (5 bases each). The CDR3 sequence is 13 residues long. Germline CDR1 is KGHDR and CDR2 is SFDVKD. Trimming took 7 bases from V and 5 from J, leaving 13 bases between them. In DNA form, the CDR3 reads TGTGCCACCAGCCCATTGGGGGTGGAGACCCAGTACTTC. Residues: CATSPLGVETQYF.

V usage is TRBV5-1 and J usage is TRBJ1-6; D gene unclear. CDR3 length equals 13 residues. Per germline, CDR1 SGHRS and CDR2 YFSETQ. V dropped 0 bases and J dropped 8 bases, with 6 bases sitting between them. Written as DNA, the CDR3 is TGCGCCAGCAGCTTGGGAATAGATTCACCCCTCCACTTT. Protein: CASSLGIDSPLHF. Full variable domain (missing parts from reference TRBV5-1 and TRBJ1-6): KAGVTQTPRYLIKTRGQQVTLSCSPISGHRSVSWYQQTPGQGLQFLFEYFSETQRNKGNFPGRFSGRQFSNSRSEMNVSTLELGDSALYLCASSLGIDSPLHFGNGTRLTVT.